This TCR beta chain is from a study of T-cell memory formation after mild COVID-19. Overall study context: The TCR clusters were mostly specific to one donor.

Whole-study findings and limits: Pre-infection memory contained some responding clones, which suggested that cross-reactive memory had joined. Still unconfirmed is whether the second-wave clones peaking on day 37 recognized SARS-CoV-2.

One entry per CDR3 protein, called by TCRdb with MiXCR from the 5' RACE reads. The sample records fewer than 350,000 distinct CDR3 sequences, roughly an eighth being singletons. CDR3 length: 17 amino acids. J gave up 9 bases and V 3 bases, and 14 bases lay outside the gene matches. The V gene's germline CDR1 is MGHRA and CDR2 YSYEKL. With regard to this clonotype: Its antigen is unidentified.

The chain employs TRBV4-1 and TRBJ1-5; 10 bases line up with TRBD1. The receptor was derived from a man younger than 35 who had mild COVID-19 (a few samples of this study predate the infection). Cell type and time point are not known. The sequenced material came from PBMCs or a T cell subset sorted from them (not recorded which). CDR3 amino acids: CASSQLGAGTGDWPQHF. For the CDR3, the DNA is TGCGCCAGCAGCCAGCTGGGCGCTGGGACAGGGGATTGGCCCCAGCATTTT.